Below are 25 T cell receptor beta chains sequenced from a single sample in a study of shared T cell receptors in the human thymus. Generated by immunoSEQ multiplex PCR, the TCRdb table keeps only in-frame clones and is missing some. The sample has about 380,000 clones; about 95% are singletons. Material for sequencing was thymocytes. Receptor source: a human donor.

This clone was recorded once. The genes are TRBV27 and TRBJ2-7; 8 positions agree with TRBD2. V lost 5 bases to trimming and J lost 6 bases; unmatched junction nucleotides: 9. The germline V gene has CDR1 MNHEY and CDR2 SMNVEV (reference sequence). CDR3 size: 14 residues. CDR3 region: CASSPTGGPGEQYF. The CDR3 bases are TGTGCCAGCAGTCCGACGGGAGGGCCAGGCGAGCAGTACTTC.

The chain uses TRBV10-1 and TRBJ2-7, with D perhaps TRBD1 (6 bases). CDR1 WNHNN and CDR2 SYGVQD come from the germline V gene (reference sequence). The CDR3 length is 17 residues. Trimming took 2 bases from V and 0 from J, leaving 17 bases between them. The chain's CDR3 is CASSEPKTGPLSYEQYF. Written as DNA, the CDR3 is TGCGCCAGCAGTGAGCCAAAAACAGGGCCCCTCTCCTACGAGCAGTACTTC.

CDR3 nucleotide sequence: TGTGCCAGCAGCCAGTTACTAGCGAGACTGCACGAGCAGTACTTC. The encoded protein is CASSQLLARLHEQYF. The V call is TRBV14, the J call TRBJ2-7; 7 nucleotides line up with TRBD2. The CDR3 extends over 15 amino acids. The ends lost 3 bases at V and 5 bases at J; junction bases unmatched: 10. The germline gives CDR1 SGHDN, CDR2 FVKESK.

The V gene is TRBV10-3, the J gene TRBJ2-3; 7 positions agree with TRBD2. The CDR3 is 14 residues long. In germline, CDR1 is ENHRY, CDR2 SYGVKD. Trimming took 8 bases from V and 4 from J; bases not matched to a gene: 9. This chain's CDR3 is CAISEGGPSDTQYF. CDR3 DNA: TGTGCCATCTCTGAGGGAGGGCCCTCAGATACGCAGTATTTT.

CDR3 in DNA: TGTGCCAGCAGTAATGGTCAGCCCCAGCATTTT. Protein sequence: CASSNGQPQHF. The V gene is TRBV7-9, the J gene TRBJ1-5; no clear D gene. Per the germline V gene, CDR1 is SEHNR and CDR2 is FQNEAQ (reference sequence). Trimming removed 6 bases at V and 6 bases at J, with 6 bases between. The CDR3 spans 11 residues.

The chain employs TRBV5-1 and TRBJ1-5; D is unclear. Deletions cut 2 bases from V and 1 base from J, with 13 bases between. The CDR3 has 16 amino acids. Germline V lookup: CDR1 SGHRS, CDR2 YFSETQ. The CDR3 sequence is CASSFCRIPSNQPQHF. Here the CDR3 DNA reads TGCGCCAGCAGCTTTTGCAGGATCCCCAGCAATCAGCCCCAGCATTTT.

This chain connects TRBV9 to TRBJ2-3, with no clear D. V was cut by 3 bases and J by 0 bases, with 8 bases left in between. Germline lookup yields CDR1 SGDLS and CDR2 YYNGEE. The CDR3 loop spans 14 amino acids. In nucleotides, the CDR3 is TGTGCCAGCAGCGCACTGATTAGCACAGATACGCAGTATTTT. Translation gives CASSALISTDTQYF.

The chain joins TRBV7-3 to TRBJ2-1; 11 bases agree with TRBD2. Trimming at V came to 4 bases and at J to 12 bases, leaving 26 bases not matched to a gene. This CDR3 has 20 residues. Germline CDR1 reads SGHTA; CDR2 reads FQGTGA. DNA of the CDR3: TGTGCCAGCAGCTCTCCCGACAGGACTAGCGGGCGGGGGTTTAAGGGAACGCAGTTCTTC. Its translation is CASSSPDRTSGRGFKGTQFF. Variable domain in full (rest from reference TRBV7-3 and TRBJ2-1): GAGVSQTPSNKVTEKGKYVELRCDPISGHTALYWYRQSLGQGPEFLIYFQGTGAADDSGLPNDRFFAVRPEGSVSTLKIQRTERGDSAVYLCASSSPDRTSGRGFKGTQFFGPGTRLTVL.

The chain has TRBV7-8 and TRBJ1-1, with D possibly being TRBD1 (5 bases). V was pared by 6 bases and J by 3 bases, with 11 bases between. The germline V gene encodes CDR1 SGHVS and CDR2 FQNEAQ. The CDR3 extends over 13 amino acids. CDR3 nucleotide sequence: TGTGCCAGCAGTCGACAGTGGGACACTGAAGCTTTCTTT. Its protein product is CASSRQWDTEAFF.

This chain joins TRBV23-1 and TRBJ2-3; tentatively, D is TRBD2 (6 bases). TRBV23-1 belongs to the ORF category, with a function that is uncertain. V lost 6 bases to trimming and J lost 1 base, with 20 bases between them. This CDR3 is 17 amino acids long. CDR3 bases: TGCGCCAGCAGCCCCATCCTGGAGGGATCACGCACAGATACGCAGTATTTT. Protein: CASSPILEGSRTDTQYF.

This rearrangement joins TRBV14 to TRBJ2-7; D remains unclear. CDR3 size: 15 residues. V was trimmed by 0 bases and J by 3 bases, leaving 12 bases between them. In germline, CDR1 is SGHDN, CDR2 FVKESK. CDR3 amino acids: CASSQDPEIYYEQYF. CDR3 bases: TGTGCCAGCAGCCAAGATCCCGAGATTTACTACGAGCAGTACTTC.

The J gene is TRBJ2-2, the V gene TRBV7-6; the D is unclear. CDR1 is SGHVS and CDR2 is FNYEAQ in the germline V gene. V was trimmed by 2 bases and J by 7 bases, leaving 8 bases between them. This CDR3 comprises 13 residues. The CDR3 region is CASSLRQRGELFF. For the CDR3, the DNA is TGTGCCAGCAGCTTAAGGCAGCGCGGGGAGCTGTTTTTT.

CDR3 sequence (DNA): TGTGCCAGCAGCACCGGGACACCCTACTCCTACGAGCAGTACTTC. Translation: CASSTGTPYSYEQYF. This sequence joins TRBV28 and TRBJ2-7; weak D call: TRBD1 (6 bases). V gave up 6 bases and J gave up 0 bases, with 15 bases separating them. The CDR3 sequence is 15 residues long. The V gene's germline CDR1 is MDHEN and CDR2 SYDVKM.

CDR3 DNA: TGCAGCGTTCCCCAATCGACACGGCTCCGCTATGGCTACACCTTC. This gives the protein CSVPQSTRLRYGYTF. This chain links TRBV29-1 with TRBJ1-2; D unresolved. V shed 5 bases and J shed 4 bases, with 20 bases lying between them. This CDR3 comprises 15 residues. In germline, CDR1 is SQVTM, CDR2 ANQGSEA.

This clone showed up just a few times. The chain recombines TRBV9 with TRBJ1-1; 7 bases map to TRBD1. The CDR3 totals 17 residues. Germline CDR1 is SGDLS and CDR2 is YYNGEE. V lost 3 bases to trimming and J lost 1 base; unmatched junction nucleotides: 12. The CDR3 here is CASSAATPGQRNTEAFF. Here the CDR3 DNA reads TGTGCCAGCAGCGCAGCGACCCCGGGACAGCGGAACACTGAAGCTTTCTTT. Complete variable domain (other parts from reference TRBV9 and TRBJ1-1): DSGVTQTPKHLITATGQRVTLRCSPRSGDLSVYWYQQSLDQGLQFLIQYYNGEERAKGNILERFSAQQFPDLHSELNLSSLELGDSALYFCASSAATPGQRNTEAFFGQGTRLTVV.

The rearrangement joins TRBV15 to TRBJ2-5; D tentatively fits TRBD1 or TRBD2 (6 bases each). The CDR3 loop spans 16 amino acids. Per the germline V gene, CDR1 is LNHNV and CDR2 is YYDKDF (reference sequence). Trimming took off 1 base at V and 4 bases at J, with 16 bases between the two ends. CDR3 amino acids: CATSRVRGVRRETQYF. CDR3 coding DNA: TGTGCCACCAGCAGAGTAAGGGGGGTTCGGCGAGAGACCCAGTACTTC.

The chain has TRBV4-1 and TRBJ2-7; 7 bases map to TRBD1. Germline V gene data show CDR1 as MGHRA and CDR2 as YSYEKL. The CDR3 is made up of 16 amino acids. V shed 0 bases, J shed 3 bases, and the junction held 8 bases outside the gene matches. CDR3: CASSQDRQGYFYEQYF. The CDR3 nucleotides are TGCGCCAGCAGCCAAGACCGACAGGGTTACTTCTACGAGCAGTACTTC.

This clone was recorded only once. V gene TRBV7-4 combines with J gene TRBJ1-1, with TRBD1 matching over 7 bases. Germline V gene data show CDR1 as SGHVT and CDR2 as SQSDAQ. The CDR3 sequence is 12 residues long. After removal of 6 bases from V and 5 bases from J, the junction contained 3 bases not matched to a gene. The CDR3 protein is CASSMDRTEAFF. CDR3 coding DNA: TGTGCCAGCAGTATGGACAGGACTGAAGCTTTCTTT.

The chain links TRBV11-3 to TRBJ2-1; D might be TRBD2 (5 bases). Trimming took 2 bases from V and 0 from J, leaving 11 bases between them. This CDR3 has 16 residues. Germline loops: CDR1 SGHNT, CDR2 YENEEA. CDR3 protein: CASSLSGGNSYNEQFF. CDR3 DNA: TGTGCCAGCAGCTTAAGCGGCGGAAACTCCTACAATGAGCAGTTCTTC.

This sequence joins TRBV28 and TRBJ1-5; D is uncertain. Trimming took off 8 bases at V and 2 bases at J, with 10 bases between the two ends. Germline V gene sequence: CDR1 MDHEN, CDR2 SYDVKM. CDR3 length: 13 residues. CDR3 loop: CASRQRGNQPQHF. For the CDR3, the DNA is TGTGCCAGCCGTCAAAGGGGCAATCAGCCCCAGCATTTT.

J is TRBJ2-1 and V is TRBV27, with a weak D call TRBD2 (6 bases). V gave up 5 bases and J gave up 3 bases, with 11 bases separating them. The germline V gene has CDR1 MNHEY and CDR2 SMNVEV (reference sequence). There are 14 residues in the CDR3. CDR3: CASSLRDFYNEQFF. CDR3 DNA sequence: TGTGCCAGCAGTCTCCGGGACTTCTACAATGAGCAGTTCTTC.

V is TRBV6-5 and J is TRBJ1-2; no firm D call. CDR3 size: 8 residues. V was trimmed by 7 bases and J by 8 bases, leaving 2 bases between them. Germline V gene sequence: CDR1 MNHEY, CDR2 SVGAGI. CDR3 nucleotide sequence: TGTGCCAGCAACGGCTACACCTTC. It yields the protein CASNGYTF.

V gene TRBV5-4 combines with J gene TRBJ2-1; 9 positions agree with TRBD1. Germline loops: CDR1 SGHNT, CDR2 YYREEE (reference sequence). V shed 4 bases and J 0 bases; nucleotides not matched to a gene: 5. The CDR3 sequence is 16 residues long. CDR3 sequence: CASSPGTGSSYNEQFF. CDR3 bases: TGTGCCAGCAGCCCCGGGACAGGGAGCTCCTACAATGAGCAGTTCTTC. The full variable domain, its missing parts supplied by reference TRBV5-4 and TRBJ2-1, is ETGVTQSPTHLIKTRGQQVTLRCSSQSGHNTVSWYQQALGQGPQFIFQYYREEENGRGNFPPRFSGLQFPNYSSELNVNALELDDSALYLCASSPGTGSSYNEQFFGPGTRLTVL.

This clone was detected once. The genes are TRBV27 and TRBJ2-3; TRBD2 is a possible D gene (6 bases). This CDR3 region has 17 residues. V lost 6 bases to trimming and J lost 0 bases, with 19 bases between them. Germline lookup yields CDR1 MNHEY and CDR2 SMNVEV (reference sequence). In DNA form, the CDR3 reads TGTGCCAGCAGCCCAAGGGGTGGAGGGTTTAGCACAGATACGCAGTATTTT. Residues: CASSPRGGGFSTDTQYF.

V is TRBV5-1 and J is TRBJ1-1, with D hard to call. This CDR3 region has 16 residues. CDR1 and CDR2 from the germline V gene are SGHRS and YFSETQ. The V end lost 2 bases, the J end lost 1 base, and 15 bases lay between the germline ends. The DNA of the CDR3 is TGCGCCAGCAGCTTCTTGCCCCCAGGTTCGAACACTGAAGCTTTCTTT. Its protein is CASSFLPPGSNTEAFF.